The 17 T cell receptor beta chains in this list originate from one sample, sequenced in a study of regulatory T cells in long-lasting Graves disease (dated by TCRdb to the early 2020s). This specimen's time point label, per the study, means: persistent/refractory GD, antithyroid drugs over 5 years with positive TRAb. RNA was extracted from PBMCs in TRIzol for both TCR sequencing and RNA sequencing. Library method: multiplex PCR. TCRdb records Illumina HiSeq 4000 as the sequencer. TCR beta libraries were built with iRepertoire HTBI primers and Arm-PCR amplification of CDR3 regions. Starting from the raw public reads, TCRdb applied fastp trimming at Q25, assembled clones with MiXCR and retained in-frame beta chains. Each entry is one CDR3 protein sequence, shown with its most common DNA and genes. The sample table lists over 650,000 distinct CDR3 sequences, approximately 31% of them with a count of one. 42% of the sample goes to the ten largest clones.

This sample comprised peripheral blood mononuclear cells (PBMCs), obtained when the disease was refractory, from a patient treated with antithyroid drugs. These receptors originate from a female donor with Graves disease.

This clonotype was seen more than once but under ten times. This chain uses TRBV19 with TRBJ1-5; a weak D match, TRBD1 (5 bases). The V gene lost 4 bases and the J gene lost 0 bases, with 13 bases spanning the gap. Germline V gene data show CDR1 as LNHDA and CDR2 as SQIVND (reference sequence). This CDR3 is 16 amino acids long. The chain's CDR3 is CASSNLQGYSNQPQHF. The CDR3 nucleotides are TGTGCCAGTAGTAACCTTCAGGGTTATAGCAATCAGCCCCAGCATTTT.

This clonotype occurred a few times. The chain has TRBV5-1 and TRBJ1-1, with TRBD1 as a possible D gene (5 bases). V was trimmed by 2 bases and J by 3 bases, leaving 11 bases between them. From germline, CDR1 is SGHRS and CDR2 YFSETQ. The CDR3 spans 14 residues. In nucleotides, the CDR3 is TGCGCCAGCAGCTTAAAGGGGAGGGACACTGAAGCTTTCTTT. This gives the protein CASSLKGRDTEAFF.

CDR3 region: CSAMGTSGSGYEQYF. The CDR3 nucleotides read TGCAGTGCCATGGGGACTAGCGGGAGCGGATACGAGCAGTACTTC. The chain links TRBV20-1 to TRBJ2-7, with 14 bases that match TRBD2. Per germline, CDR1 DFQATT and CDR2 SNEGSKA (reference sequence). The CDR3 length is 15 residues. The J segment lost 4 bases and the V segment lost 6 bases, leaving 8 bases of the junction unmatched.

This clonotype was observed a few times. This chain links TRBV12-3 or TRBV12-4 with TRBJ1-5; no reliable D call. The CDR3 is 14 residues long. The V and J ends lost 6 bases and 2 bases respectively, with 11 bases between them. The CDR3 DNA reads TGTGCCAGCAGGGTTGGGCGGCGCAATCAGCCCCAGCATTTT. Its translation is CASRVGRRNQPQHF.

The gene calls are TRBV30 and TRBJ1-2; the D is unclear. The CDR3 has 11 residues. From germline, CDR1 is GTSNPN and CDR2 SVGIG (reference sequence). V lost 5 bases, J lost 4 bases, and 8 bases lay in between. The CDR3 here is CAWFNGYGYTF. The CDR3 nucleotides read TGTGCCTGGTTTAACGGCTATGGCTACACCTTC.

This clonotype was picked up a small number of times. V is TRBV27 and J is TRBJ1-2, with unresolved D. Trimming left V 4 bases short and J 0 bases short, with 9 bases between. From germline, CDR1 is MNHEY and CDR2 SMNVEV (reference sequence). The CDR3 length is 14 residues. The DNA for the CDR3 is TGTGCCAGCAGTTGGAAGATTACTAACTATGGCTACACCTTC. This codes for CASSWKITNYGYTF.

This clonotype was seen a handful of times. The V gene is TRBV29-1, the J gene TRBJ1-3; no firm D call. In germline, CDR1 is SQVTM, CDR2 ANQGSEA. This CDR3 comprises 15 residues. Between the trimmed V and J ends, which lost 4 bases and 4 bases, there was a span of 17 bases. This CDR3 is CSVVLGRLTGNTIYF. The CDR3, as DNA: TGCAGCGTTGTTCTCGGCAGGCTGACCGGAAACACCATATATTTT.

This clonotype was counted between two and nine times. The chain has TRBV7-3 and TRBJ2-7; TRBD2 agrees at 10 bases. J was trimmed by 2 bases and V by 1 base; bases with no gene match: 5. Germline values: CDR1 SGHTA, CDR2 FQGTGA. The CDR3 contains 16 residues. CDR3 bases: TGTGCCAGCAGCTTAATCCGGACTAGCGGAACCTACGAGCAGTACTTC. Its protein product is CASSLIRTSGTYEQYF.

This clonotype occurred a few times. The CDR3, as DNA: TGTGCCAGCAGCCAGGGACAGGGAACCAATCAGCCCCAGCATTTT. Protein product: CASSQGQGTNQPQHF. This sequence joins TRBV3-1 and TRBJ1-5; 9 bases agree with TRBD1. Trimming at V came to 3 bases and at J to 3 bases, leaving 3 bases not matched to a gene. CDR3 length equals 15 residues. The V gene's germline CDR1 is LGHDT and CDR2 YNNKEL (reference sequence). The full variable domain, rest sourced from reference TRBV3-1 and TRBJ1-5, is DTAVSQTPKYLVTQMGNDKSIKCEQNLGHDTMYWYKQDSKKFLKIMFSYNNKELIINETVPNRFSPKSPDKAHLNLHINSLELGDSAVYFCASSQGQGTNQPQHFGDGTRLSIL.

This clonotype was counted a few times. This chain uses TRBV19 with TRBJ2-5; a weak D match, TRBD1 (6 bases). In germline, CDR1 is LNHDA, CDR2 SQIVND (reference sequence). CDR3 length equals 14 residues. The V gene lost 5 bases and the J gene lost 11 bases, with 21 bases spanning the gap. The CDR3 DNA sequence: TGTGCCAGTAGTCCCCGCGCAGGGGCTGGGGAGCAGTACTTC. Amino acids: CASSPRAGAGEQYF.

This clonotype was picked up a small number of times. The gene calls are TRBV12-3 or TRBV12-4 and TRBJ1-1; D possibly corresponds to TRBD1 (6 bases). V lost 6 bases and J 6 bases, leaving 11 bases between the germline ends. This CDR3 has 12 amino acids. CDR3 protein: CASRGGVAEAFF. For the CDR3, the DNA is TGTGCCAGCAGAGGGGGGGTGGCTGAAGCTTTCTTT.

The V and J genes are TRBV30 and TRBJ2-7; possible D gene TRBD2, 6 bases. The CDR3 length is 12 residues. Looked up from germline, CDR1 is GTSNPN and CDR2 is SVGIG (reference sequence). Trimming pared 6 bases from V and 0 bases from J, leaving 9 bases between. This CDR3 is CACRGSSYEQYF. Written as DNA, the CDR3 is TGTGCCTGCCGGGGGAGCTCCTACGAGCAGTACTTC. Using reference TRBV30 and TRBJ2-7 for the parts outside the CDR3, the full variable domain is SQTIHQWPATLVQPVGSPLSLECTVEGTSNPNLYWYRQAAGRGLQLLFYSVGIGQISSEVPQNLSASRPQDRQFILSSKKLLLSDSGFYLCACRGSSYEQYFGPGTRLTVT.

This clonotype was counted only a few times. The V and J genes are TRBV5-5 and TRBJ1-1, with D hard to call. With 0 bases removed from V and 5 bases from J, the gap between germline ends came to 14 bases. The CDR3 contains 15 residues. Germline V gene data show CDR1 as SGHKS and CDR2 as YYEKEE (reference sequence). CDR3 sequence: CASSLGRRAGTEAFF. CDR3 DNA: TGTGCCAGCAGCTTGGGGAGGCGGGCAGGAACTGAAGCTTTCTTT.

In this sample, this clonotype turned up a few times. The chain employs TRBV5-6 and TRBJ1-5; possibly TRBD1 for D (6 bases). There are 15 residues in the CDR3. Trimming left V 0 bases short and J 6 bases short, with 13 bases between. CDR1 is SGHDT and CDR2 is YYEEEE in the germline V gene. In DNA, the CDR3 is TGTGCCAGCAGCTTGGAGGGGGATCGGAGTCAGCCCCAGCATTTT. Protein product: CASSLEGDRSQPQHF.

This clonotype appeared a few times. The chain combines TRBV6-2 or TRBV6-3 with TRBJ1-1, with D perhaps TRBD1 (5 bases). V was shortened by 6 bases and J by 4 bases, with 15 bases between the two germline ends. The CDR3 is 14 amino acids. Germline assignment: CDR1 MNHEY and CDR2 SVGEGT. The CDR3 DNA follows: TGTGCCAGCAGCCTGGCAGGGAAGGCCACTGAAGCTTTCTTT. Translated, it gives CASSLAGKATEAFF.

V gene TRBV29-1 combines with J gene TRBJ2-3; unclear D gene. The germline V and J ends were trimmed by 4 bases and 1 base, with 9 bases remaining between them. This CDR3 has 13 amino acids. Germline values: CDR1 SQVTM, CDR2 ANQGSEA. CDR3 loop: CSVGGPGTDTQYF. CDR3 in DNA: TGCAGCGTTGGTGGGCCTGGCACAGATACGCAGTATTTT.

This clonotype was seen at least ten times. V gene TRBV2 combines with J gene TRBJ2-5, with 10 bases matching TRBD2. The CDR3 totals 19 residues. J gave up 5 bases and V 3 bases, and 18 bases lay outside the gene matches. From germline, CDR1 is SNHLY and CDR2 FYNNEI. The chain's CDR3 is CASSDEKRTSGRVGETQYF. As DNA, the CDR3 is TGTGCCAGCAGTGATGAGAAAAGGACTAGCGGACGAGTAGGGGAGACCCAGTACTTC.